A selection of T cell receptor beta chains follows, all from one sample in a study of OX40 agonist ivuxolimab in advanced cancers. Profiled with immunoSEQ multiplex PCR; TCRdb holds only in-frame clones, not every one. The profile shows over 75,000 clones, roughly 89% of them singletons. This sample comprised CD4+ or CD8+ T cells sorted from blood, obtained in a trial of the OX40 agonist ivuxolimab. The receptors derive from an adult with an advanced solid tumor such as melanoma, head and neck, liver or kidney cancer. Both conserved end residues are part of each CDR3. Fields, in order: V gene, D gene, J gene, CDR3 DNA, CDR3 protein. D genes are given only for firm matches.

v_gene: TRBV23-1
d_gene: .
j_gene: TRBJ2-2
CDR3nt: TGCGCCAGCAGTCCCGGGACAAGGAACACCGGGGAGCTGTTTTTT
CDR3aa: CASSPGTRNTGELFF

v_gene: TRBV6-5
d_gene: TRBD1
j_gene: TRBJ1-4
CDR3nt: TGTGCCAGCAGTCGCCGGGACAGGGTTACAAAACTGTTTTTT
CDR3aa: CASSRRDRVTKLFF

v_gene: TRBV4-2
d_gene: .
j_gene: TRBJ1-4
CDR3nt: TGTGCCAGCAGCCAAGTATGGGAGCCTGAAAAACTGTTTTTT
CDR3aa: CASSQVWEPEKLFF

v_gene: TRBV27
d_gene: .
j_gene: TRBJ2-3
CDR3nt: TGTGCCAGCAGCCTTGACAGGAGGCCAGATACGCAGTATTTT
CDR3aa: CASSLDRRPDTQYF

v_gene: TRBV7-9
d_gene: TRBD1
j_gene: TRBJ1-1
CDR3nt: TGTGCCAGCAGCTCTACAGGGGGTAATTGGGCTTTCTTT
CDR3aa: CASSSTGGNWAFF

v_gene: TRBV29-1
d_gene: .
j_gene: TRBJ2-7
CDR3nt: TGCAGCGTCCTCCCCGAGGAGGGCTACGAGCAGTACTTC
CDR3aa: CSVLPEEGYEQYF

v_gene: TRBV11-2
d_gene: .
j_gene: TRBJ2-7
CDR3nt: TGTGCCAGCAGCTTATCCGCTCTAGGTCCCCTCTACGAGCAGTACTTC
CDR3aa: CASSLSALGPLYEQYF

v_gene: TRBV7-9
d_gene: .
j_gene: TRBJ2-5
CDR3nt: TGTGCCAGCAGCTTAGATGGGGAGACCCAGTACTTC
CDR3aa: CASSLDGETQYF

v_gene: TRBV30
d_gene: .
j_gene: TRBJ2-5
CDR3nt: TGTGCCTGGAGTTCCCCGGACAATTGGGAGACCCAGTACTTC
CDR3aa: CAWSSPDNWETQYF

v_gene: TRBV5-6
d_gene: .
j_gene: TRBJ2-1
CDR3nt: TGTGCCAGCAGCGTTACCTGGTCCTACAATGAGCAGTTCTTC
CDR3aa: CASSVTWSYNEQFF

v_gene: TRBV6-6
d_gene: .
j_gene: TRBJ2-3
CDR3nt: TGTGCCAGCACCCGGGAAATTGGGAGGGGGACAGATACGCAGTATTTT
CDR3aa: CASTREIGRGTDTQYF

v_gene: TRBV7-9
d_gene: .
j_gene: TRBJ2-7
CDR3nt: TGTGCCAGCAGCTTCACGACAACCACTGGGGAGCAGTACTTC
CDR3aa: CASSFTTTTGEQYF

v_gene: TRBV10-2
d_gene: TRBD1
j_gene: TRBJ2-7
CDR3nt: TGCGCCAGCAGTGAGCCAAGACAGGGGAGTTCCCACGAGCAGTACTTC
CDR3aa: CASSEPRQGSSHEQYF

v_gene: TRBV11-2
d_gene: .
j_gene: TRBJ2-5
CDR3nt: TGTGCCAGCAGCTCCCTTCACTCGCCCCGCCGGTCCCAAGAGACCCAGTACTTC
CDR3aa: CASSSLHSPRRSQETQYF

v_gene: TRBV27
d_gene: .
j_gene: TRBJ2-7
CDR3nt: TGTGCCAGCAGAGTAAACGGCCTCCCCGAGCAGTACTTC
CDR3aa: CASRVNGLPEQYF

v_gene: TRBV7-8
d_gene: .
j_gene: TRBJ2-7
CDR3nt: TGTGCCAGCAGCTTAGGGATTTGGGAGGCGGATTACGAGCAGTACTTC
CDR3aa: CASSLGIWEADYEQYF

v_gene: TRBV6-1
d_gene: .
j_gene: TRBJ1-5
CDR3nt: TGTGCCAGCAGTGGGGCATATAATCAGCCCCAGCATTTT
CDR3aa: CASSGAYNQPQHF

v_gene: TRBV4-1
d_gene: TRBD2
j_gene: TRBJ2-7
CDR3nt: TGCGCCAGCAGCCGAACCGGGCCGCTAGCGGGAGGACCCGAGCAGTACTTC
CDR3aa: CASSRTGPLAGGPEQYF

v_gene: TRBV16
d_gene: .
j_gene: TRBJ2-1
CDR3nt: TGTGCCAGCAGCCAGCTGGGGAATGAGCAGTTCTTC
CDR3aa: CASSQLGNEQFF

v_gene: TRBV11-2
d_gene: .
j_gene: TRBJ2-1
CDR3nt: TGTGCCAGCAGCTTAGGACAGAAATACAATGAGCAGTTCTTC
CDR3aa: CASSLGQKYNEQFF

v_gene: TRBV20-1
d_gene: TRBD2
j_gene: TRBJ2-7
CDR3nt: TGCAGTGCAGAGGGAGGGTGGGAGCAGTACTTC
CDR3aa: CSAEGGWEQYF

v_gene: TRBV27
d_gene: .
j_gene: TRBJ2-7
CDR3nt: TGTGCCAGCAACCGAAGGGGCTCCTACGAGCAGTACTTC
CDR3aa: CASNRRGSYEQYF

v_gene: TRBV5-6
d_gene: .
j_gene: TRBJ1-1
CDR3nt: TGTGCCAGCAGCTTGGCCGGCAGGCTGAACACTGAAGCTTTCTTT
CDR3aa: CASSLAGRLNTEAFF

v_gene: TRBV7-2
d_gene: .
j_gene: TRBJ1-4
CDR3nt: TGTGCCAGCAGCTCGGGGCCCATGGACCTGTTTTTT
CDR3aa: CASSSGPMDLFF

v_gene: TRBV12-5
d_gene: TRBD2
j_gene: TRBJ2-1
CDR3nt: TGTGCTAGTGCCCAGACTAGCGGGGCGGCGGATGAGCAGTTCTTC
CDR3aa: CASAQTSGAADEQFF